This T cell receptor (beta chain) was identified in a study of CD8+CD57+ T cells in acquired aplastic anemia. Study as a whole: Each DNA sample taken from sorted CD4+ and CD8+ cells came to approximately 3 ug on average.

Overall study findings and caveats: Common to patients and controls were twenty-nine CD8+ CDR3 sequences.

The CDR3 totals 14 residues. Losses at the gene ends were 4 bases for V and 6 bases for J; bases not matched to a gene: 8. Looked up from germline, CDR1 is SEHNR and CDR2 is FQNEAQ (reference sequence). TCR beta VDJ and CDR3 were profiled, and genomic DNA was the template. TCRdb independently ran MiXCR on the reads; one entry per CDR3 protein. This sample has about 200,000 distinct CDR3 sequences, with approximately 51% found just once. Patients picked for sequencing had shown CD8+CD57+ cell expansion detected by flow cytometry. Severe acquired aplastic anemia was present in all patients. Remarks on this clonotype: Its antigen is unidentified.

This chain uses TRBV7-9 with TRBJ2-7, with 8 bases lining up with TRBD1. Source material: sorted CD4+, CD8+, or CD8+CD57+ T cells (not recorded which) from PBMCs. The receptor was derived from a human donor with aplastic anemia. For the CDR3, the DNA is TGTGCCAGCAGCTACCGACAGGGGAGGTTCGAGCAGTACTTC. This sequence encodes CASSYRQGRFEQYF.